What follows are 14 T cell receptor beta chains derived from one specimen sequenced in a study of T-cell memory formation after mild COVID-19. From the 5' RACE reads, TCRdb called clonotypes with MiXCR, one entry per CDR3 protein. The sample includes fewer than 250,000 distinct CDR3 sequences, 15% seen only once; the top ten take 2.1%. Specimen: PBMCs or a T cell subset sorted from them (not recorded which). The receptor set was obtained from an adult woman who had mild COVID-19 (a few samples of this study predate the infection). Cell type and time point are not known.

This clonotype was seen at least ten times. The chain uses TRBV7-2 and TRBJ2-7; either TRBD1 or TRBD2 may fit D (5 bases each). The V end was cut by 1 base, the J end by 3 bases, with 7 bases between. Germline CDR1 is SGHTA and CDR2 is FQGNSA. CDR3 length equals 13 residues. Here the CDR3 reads CASSLVRGYEQYF. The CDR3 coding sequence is TGTGCCAGCAGCTTAGTGAGGGGCTACGAGCAGTACTTC. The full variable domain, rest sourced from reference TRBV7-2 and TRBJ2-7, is GAGVSQSPSNKVTEKGKDVELRCDPISGHTALYWYRQSLGQGLEFLIYFQGNSAPDKSGLPSDRFSAERTGGSVSTLTIQRTQQEDSAVYLCASSLVRGYEQYFGPGTRLTVT.

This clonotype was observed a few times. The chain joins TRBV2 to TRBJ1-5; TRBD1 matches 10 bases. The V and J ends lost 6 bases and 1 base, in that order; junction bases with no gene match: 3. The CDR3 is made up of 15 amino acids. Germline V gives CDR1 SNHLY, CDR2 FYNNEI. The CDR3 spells CASRGQGVSNQPQHF. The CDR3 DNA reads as TGTGCCAGCAGAGGACAGGGGGTAAGCAATCAGCCCCAGCATTTT.

The CDR3 spells CASSEDRAATQYF. CDR3 bases: TGTGCCAGCAGTGAAGACAGGGCCGCGACCCAGTACTTC. V usage is TRBV6-5 and J usage is TRBJ2-5; 7 nucleotides align to TRBD1. J was trimmed by 7 bases and V by 5 bases; bases with no gene match: 7. CDR3 size: 13 residues. Germline V gene data show CDR1 as MNHEY and CDR2 as SVGAGI.

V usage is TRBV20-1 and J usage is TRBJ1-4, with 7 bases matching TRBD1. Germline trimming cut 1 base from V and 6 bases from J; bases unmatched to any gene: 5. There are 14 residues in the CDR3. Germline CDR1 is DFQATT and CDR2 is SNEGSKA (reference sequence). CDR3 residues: CSARAMGQYEKLFF. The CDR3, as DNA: TGCAGTGCTAGAGCCATGGGACAGTATGAAAAACTGTTTTTT.

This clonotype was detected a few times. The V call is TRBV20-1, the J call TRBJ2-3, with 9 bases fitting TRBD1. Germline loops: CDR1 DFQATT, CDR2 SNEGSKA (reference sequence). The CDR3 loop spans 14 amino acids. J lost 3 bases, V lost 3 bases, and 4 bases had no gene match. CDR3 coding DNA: TGCAGTGCTAGTCGCGGGACAGGGACAGATACGCAGTATTTT. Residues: CSASRGTGTDTQYF.

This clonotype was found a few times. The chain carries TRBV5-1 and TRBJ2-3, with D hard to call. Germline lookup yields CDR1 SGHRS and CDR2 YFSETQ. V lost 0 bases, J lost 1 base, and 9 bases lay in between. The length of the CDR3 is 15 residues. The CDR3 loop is CASSLEVTRTDTQYF. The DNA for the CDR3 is TGCGCCAGCAGCTTGGAAGTGACTCGCACAGATACGCAGTATTTT. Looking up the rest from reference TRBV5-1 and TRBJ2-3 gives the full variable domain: KAGVTQTPRYLIKTRGQQVTLSCSPISGHRSVSWYQQTPGQGLQFLFEYFSETQRNKGNFPGRFSGRQFSNSRSEMNVSTLELGDSALYLCASSLEVTRTDTQYFGPGTRLTVL.

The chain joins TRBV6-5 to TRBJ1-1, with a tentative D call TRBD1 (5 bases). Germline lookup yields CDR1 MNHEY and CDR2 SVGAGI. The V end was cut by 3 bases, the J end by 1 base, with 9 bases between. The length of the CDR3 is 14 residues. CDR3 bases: TGTGCCAGCAGTTATTCAGGGACGAACACTGAAGCTTTCTTT. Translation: CASSYSGTNTEAFF.

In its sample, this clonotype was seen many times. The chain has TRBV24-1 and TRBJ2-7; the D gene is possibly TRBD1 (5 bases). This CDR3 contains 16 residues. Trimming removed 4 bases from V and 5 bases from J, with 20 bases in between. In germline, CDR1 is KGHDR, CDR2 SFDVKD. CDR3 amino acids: CATSESGASRTHEQYF. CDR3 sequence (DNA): TGTGCCACCAGTGAAAGTGGGGCCAGCCGAACTCACGAGCAGTACTTC.

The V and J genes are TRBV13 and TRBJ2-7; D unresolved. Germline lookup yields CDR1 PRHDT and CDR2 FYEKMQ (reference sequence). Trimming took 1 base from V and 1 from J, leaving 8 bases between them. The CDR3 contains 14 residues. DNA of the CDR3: TGTGCCAGCAGCTTAGATGGTATGTCCTACGAGCAGTACTTC. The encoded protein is CASSLDGMSYEQYF.

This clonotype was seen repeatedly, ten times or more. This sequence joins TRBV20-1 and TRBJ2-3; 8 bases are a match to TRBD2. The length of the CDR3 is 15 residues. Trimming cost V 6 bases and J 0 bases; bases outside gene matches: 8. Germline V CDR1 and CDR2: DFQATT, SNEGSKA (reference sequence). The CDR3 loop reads CSAIAGTASTDTQYF. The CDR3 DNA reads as TGCAGTGCAATAGCGGGGACGGCTAGCACAGATACGCAGTATTTT.

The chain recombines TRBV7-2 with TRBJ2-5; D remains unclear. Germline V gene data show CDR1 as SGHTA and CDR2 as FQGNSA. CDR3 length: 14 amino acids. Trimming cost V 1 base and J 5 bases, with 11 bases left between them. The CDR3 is CASSLGPGVETQYF. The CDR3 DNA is TGTGCCAGCAGCTTAGGACCTGGGGTGGAGACCCAGTACTTC.

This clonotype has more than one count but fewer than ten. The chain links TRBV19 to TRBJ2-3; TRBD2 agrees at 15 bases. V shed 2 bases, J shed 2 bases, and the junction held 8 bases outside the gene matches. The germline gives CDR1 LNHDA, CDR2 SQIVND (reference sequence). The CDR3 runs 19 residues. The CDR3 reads CASSIRTSGRVLSTDTQYF. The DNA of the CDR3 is TGTGCCAGTAGTATACGGACTAGCGGGAGGGTCCTTTCCACAGATACGCAGTATTTT. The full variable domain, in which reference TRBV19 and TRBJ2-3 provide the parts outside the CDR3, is DGGITQSPKYLFRKEGQNVTLSCEQNLNHDAMYWYRQDPGQGLRLIYYSQIVNDFQKGDIAEGYSVSREKKESFPLTVTSAQKNPTAFYLCASSIRTSGRVLSTDTQYFGPGTRLTVL.

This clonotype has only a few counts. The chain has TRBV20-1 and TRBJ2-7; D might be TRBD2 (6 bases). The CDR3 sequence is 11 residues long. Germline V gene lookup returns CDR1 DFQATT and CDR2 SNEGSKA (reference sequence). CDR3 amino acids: CSGGLGYEQYF. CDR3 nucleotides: TGCAGCGGGGGACTCGGCTACGAGCAGTACTTC.

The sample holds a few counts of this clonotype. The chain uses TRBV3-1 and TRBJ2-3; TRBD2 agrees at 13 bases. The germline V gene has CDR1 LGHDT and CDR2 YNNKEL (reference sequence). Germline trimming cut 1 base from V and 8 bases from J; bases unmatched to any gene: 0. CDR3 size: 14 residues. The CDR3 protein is CASSQGLAGGTQYF. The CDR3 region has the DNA TGTGCCAGCAGCCAAGGACTAGCGGGAGGTACGCAGTATTTT.